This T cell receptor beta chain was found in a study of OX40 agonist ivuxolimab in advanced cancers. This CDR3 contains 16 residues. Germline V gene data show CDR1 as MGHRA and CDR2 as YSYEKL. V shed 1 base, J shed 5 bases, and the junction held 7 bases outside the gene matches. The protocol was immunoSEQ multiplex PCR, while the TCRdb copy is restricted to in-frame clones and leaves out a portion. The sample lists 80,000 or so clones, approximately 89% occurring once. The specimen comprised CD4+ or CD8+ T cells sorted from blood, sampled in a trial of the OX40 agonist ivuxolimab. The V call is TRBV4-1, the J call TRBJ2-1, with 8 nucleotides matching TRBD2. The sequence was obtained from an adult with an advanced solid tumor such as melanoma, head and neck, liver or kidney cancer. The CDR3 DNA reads TGCGCCAGCAGCCAAGGGTTAGCGGGGACTCACAATGAGCAGTTCTTC. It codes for CASSQGLAGTHNEQFF.